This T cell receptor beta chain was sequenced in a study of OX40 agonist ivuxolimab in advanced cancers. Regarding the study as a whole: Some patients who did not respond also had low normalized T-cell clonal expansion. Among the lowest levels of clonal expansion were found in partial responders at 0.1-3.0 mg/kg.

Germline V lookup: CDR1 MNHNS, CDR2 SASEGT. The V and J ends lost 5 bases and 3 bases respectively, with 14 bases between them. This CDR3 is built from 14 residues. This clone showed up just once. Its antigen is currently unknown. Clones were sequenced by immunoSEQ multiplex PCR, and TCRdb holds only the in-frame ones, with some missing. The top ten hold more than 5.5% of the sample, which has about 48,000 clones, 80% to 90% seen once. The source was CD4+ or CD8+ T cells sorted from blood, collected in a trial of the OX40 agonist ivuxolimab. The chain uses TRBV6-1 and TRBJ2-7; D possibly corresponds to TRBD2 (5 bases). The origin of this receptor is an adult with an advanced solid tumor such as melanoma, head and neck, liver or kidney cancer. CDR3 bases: TGTGCCAGCAGTCTCAATCAAGGAGGCTACGAGCAGTACTTC. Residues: CASSLNQGGYEQYF.